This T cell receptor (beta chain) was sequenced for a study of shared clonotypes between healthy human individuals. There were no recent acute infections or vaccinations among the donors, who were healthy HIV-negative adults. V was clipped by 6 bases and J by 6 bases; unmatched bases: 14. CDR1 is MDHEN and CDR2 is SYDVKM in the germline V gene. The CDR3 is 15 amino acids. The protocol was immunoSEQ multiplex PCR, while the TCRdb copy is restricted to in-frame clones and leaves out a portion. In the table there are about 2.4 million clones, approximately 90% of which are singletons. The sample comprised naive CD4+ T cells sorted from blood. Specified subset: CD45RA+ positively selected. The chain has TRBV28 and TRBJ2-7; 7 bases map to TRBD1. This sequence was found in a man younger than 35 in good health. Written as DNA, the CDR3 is TGTGCCAGCAGGGCGACAGGGAAGTCCCGTGTCGAGCAGTACTTC. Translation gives CASRATGKSRVEQYF.